The rows below give T cell receptor beta chains drawn from one sample of a study of shared clonotypes between healthy human individuals. Sequencing used immunoSEQ multiplex PCR; TCRdb keeps in-frame clones, though not all of them. Of under 1,900,000 clones in the sample, approximately 98.5% were seen once. The sequenced sample was naive CD4+ T cells sorted from blood. The receptor set was obtained from a young man in good health. Both conserved end residues are part of each CDR3. Fields, in order: V gene, clone size, J gene, D gene, CDR3 protein, CDR3 DNA. A D gene is named only where the DNA matches it firmly. Where a row states a size, it is once, few, many or the class of an expanded clone; other rows omit it.

TRBV6-4	-	TRBJ2-5	-	CASSGSLNGPRTQYF	TGTGCCAGCAGTGGATCACTAAATGGCCCAAGGACCCAGTACTTC
TRBV28	-	TRBJ2-3	-	CASSPPTDTQYF	TGTGCCAGCAGTCCCCCCACAGATACGCAGTATTTT
TRBV10-3	-	TRBJ1-2	-	CAISELSGAVGYTF	TGTGCCATCAGTGAGCTTTCGGGGGCGGTCGGCTACACCTTC
TRBV7-8	-	TRBJ2-2	-	CASSLDFSGSSGELFF	TGTGCCAGCAGCTTAGATTTTTCCGGGAGTTCCGGGGAGCTGTTTTTT
TRBV30	-	TRBJ1-3	-	CAWSQWSGNTIYF	TGTGCCTGGAGTCAATGGAGTGGAAACACCATATATTTT
TRBV7-2	-	TRBJ2-2	-	CASSLEGFTGELFF	TGTGCCAGCAGCTTAGAGGGGTTCACCGGGGAGCTGTTTTTT
TRBV7-9	once	TRBJ2-7	-	CASSLARGSYEQYF	TGTGCCAGCAGCTTAGCTCGGGGTAGCTACGAGCAGTACTTC
TRBV18	once	TRBJ1-3	-	CASQTAVGSGNTIYF	TGTGCCAGCCAGACCGCTGTCGGTAGTGGAAACACCATATATTTT
TRBV27	-	TRBJ1-2	TRBD1	CASSLSRGPHFYGYTF	TGTGCCAGCAGTTTATCGAGGGGGCCCCACTTCTATGGCTACACCTTC
TRBV6-5	once	TRBJ2-3	-	CASSYGSRGHDTQYF	TGTGCCAGCAGTTACGGTTCCCGGGGGCATGATACGCAGTATTTT
TRBV5-6	-	TRBJ1-1	-	CASSPTGRLNTEAFF	TGTGCCAGCAGCCCCACAGGCAGGCTGAACACTGAAGCTTTCTTT
TRBV5-4	-	TRBJ1-2	-	CASSFAGSYGYTF	TGTGCCAGCAGCTTTGCAGGGAGCTATGGCTACACCTTC
TRBV5-4	-	TRBJ2-3	-	CASSPRLLGGTDTQYF	TGTGCCAGCAGCCCAAGACTCCTGGGGGGTACAGATACGCAGTATTTT
TRBV2	-	TRBJ1-1	TRBD1	CASRVDRSTEAFF	TGTGCCAGCAGGGTGGACAGGTCCACTGAAGCTTTCTTT
TRBV28	once	TRBJ2-7	-	CASSRQASYEQYF	TGTGCCAGCAGTCGACAGGCCTCCTACGAGCAGTACTTC
TRBV6-1	-	TRBJ1-1	-	CASSEEGVSYTEAFF	TGTGCCAGCAGTGAAGAAGGGGTGTCGTACACTGAAGCTTTCTTT
TRBV5-4	-	TRBJ2-1	TRBD2	CASRLSGRNYNEQFF	TGTGCCAGCAGGTTGAGCGGGAGGAATTACAATGAGCAGTTCTTC
TRBV18	-	TRBJ2-2	-	CASSPRGQNTGELFF	TGTGCCAGCTCACCAAGGGGACAGAACACCGGGGAGCTGTTTTTT
TRBV6-4	-	TRBJ2-1	TRBD2	CASSEGLAGYNEQFF	TGTGCCAGCAGTGAGGGACTAGCGGGTTACAATGAGCAGTTCTTC
TRBV25-1	-	TRBJ2-3	TRBD1	CASKDRGTDTQYF	TGTGCCAGCAAAGACAGGGGCACAGATACGCAGTATTTT
TRBV11-3	-	TRBJ1-1	-	CASSLVPQGVTKTEAFF	TGTGCCAGCAGCTTAGTCCCACAGGGAGTGACGAAGACTGAAGCTTTCTTT
TRBV2	-	TRBJ1-5	-	CASRSNSNQPQHF	TGTGCCAGCAGGTCCAATAGCAATCAGCCCCAGCATTTT
TRBV15	-	TRBJ2-3	TRBD2	CATSRRSGRDGDTQYF	TGTGCCACCAGCCGTCGTAGCGGGAGAGATGGAGATACGCAGTATTTT
TRBV13	-	TRBJ2-1	TRBD2	CASSLVRLAGHNEQFF	TGTGCCAGCAGCTTAGTAAGGCTAGCGGGACACAATGAGCAGTTCTTC
TRBV5-1	-	TRBJ2-5	-	CASSLEAGQETQYF	TGCGCCAGCAGCTTGGAGGCGGGGCAAGAGACCCAGTACTTC
TRBV12-5	-	TRBJ1-1	TRBD1	CASGLVRGGGTRQIRNTEAFF	TGTGCTAGTGGTTTGGTACGAGGAGGGGGCACACGACAAATAAGAAACACTGAAGCTTTCTTT
TRBV1	-	TRBJ2-4	-	CTSSQDLRGRTSGIAKNIQYF	TGCACCAGCAGCCAAGATCTTCGAGGGAGGACTAGCGGGATTGCCAAAAACATTCAGTACTTC
TRBV11-3	-	TRBJ2-7	TRBD2	CARSREGLREQYF	TGTGCCAGATCCAGGGAGGGGTTAAGGGAGCAGTACTTC
TRBV2	once	TRBJ2-7	-	CASSDFSGRVYEQYF	TGTGCCAGCAGTGACTTCTCGGGAAGGGTCTACGAGCAGTACTTC
TRBV28	-	TRBJ2-7	-	CASSPGRRGGEQYF	TGTGCCAGCAGTCCTGGACGGCGGGGCGGCGAGCAGTACTTC
TRBV7-9	-	TRBJ2-2	-	CASSSRAANTGELFF	TGTGCCAGCAGCTCCCGGGCGGCGAACACCGGGGAGCTGTTTTTT
TRBV27	-	TRBJ1-1	-	CASSFWGGSEAFF	TGTGCCAGCAGTTTCTGGGGGGGTTCTGAAGCTTTCTTT
TRBV11-3	once	TRBJ2-3	-	CASSYGRGTDTQYF	TGTGCCAGCAGCTACGGAAGGGGCACAGATACGCAGTATTTT